This T cell receptor beta chain came from a study of metastatic and nonmetastatic thyroid tumors (TCRdb year 2020). Some background on the complete study: Repertoires were compared across peripheral blood and tumor or nodule tissue samples from malignant and benign thyroid patients. What the study reported, not specific to this receptor: In both blood and tumor samples, malignant tumors were reported to have significantly higher TCR beta diversity than benign nodules.

To note about this clone: Which antigen it targets is not known. The record has no base qualities; no much larger clone is one base away.

The CDR1 and CDR2 encoded by the germline V gene (reference sequence) are DFQATT and SNEGSKA. V was cut back by 0 bases and J by 1 base, leaving a gap of 4 bases between them. Counted from cysteine to phenylalanine, this CDR3 has 13 amino acids. Only the CDR3 DNA stays, 39 bases, in frame from base 1. The library was made by PCR. Sequenced on an Illumina HiSeq 4000. The TCR beta-chain CDR3 region of each patient was profiled by high-throughput sequencing. Per the source publication's procedure: A classifier to discriminate distant-metastatic papillary thyroid cancer patients was built from CDR3 differences across clinicopathological groups. Repertoire diversity was assessed with the Shannon index, and tumor-blood repertoire similarity with the Morisita-Horn index. TCRdb reprocessing: public reads trimmed at Q25 with fastp, clones called with MiXCR, in-frame beta chains kept. TCRdb, not the authors, supplied the V and J calls. In all, the sample holds 7,000 to 10,000 clones, and 24% of those were seen once. Around 15% of the sample is in the top ten clones.

None of the patients had been given any treatment before thyroid surgery. Patient clinical samples collected from 2012 to 2018 were retrospectively analysed using T-cell receptor beta sequencing. This clonotype originated in a female donor with papillary thyroid cancer or a benign thyroid nodule (not recorded which). Some clones in this sample may be carry-over from other donors' samples. The specimen was tumor tissue. The rearranged chain carries TRBV20-1 and TRBJ1-5; the D gene cannot be resolved reliably. This receptor has the CDR3 CSARDHSNQPQHF. The base sequence is TGCAGTGCTAGAGATCACAGCAATCAGCCCCAGCATTTT.